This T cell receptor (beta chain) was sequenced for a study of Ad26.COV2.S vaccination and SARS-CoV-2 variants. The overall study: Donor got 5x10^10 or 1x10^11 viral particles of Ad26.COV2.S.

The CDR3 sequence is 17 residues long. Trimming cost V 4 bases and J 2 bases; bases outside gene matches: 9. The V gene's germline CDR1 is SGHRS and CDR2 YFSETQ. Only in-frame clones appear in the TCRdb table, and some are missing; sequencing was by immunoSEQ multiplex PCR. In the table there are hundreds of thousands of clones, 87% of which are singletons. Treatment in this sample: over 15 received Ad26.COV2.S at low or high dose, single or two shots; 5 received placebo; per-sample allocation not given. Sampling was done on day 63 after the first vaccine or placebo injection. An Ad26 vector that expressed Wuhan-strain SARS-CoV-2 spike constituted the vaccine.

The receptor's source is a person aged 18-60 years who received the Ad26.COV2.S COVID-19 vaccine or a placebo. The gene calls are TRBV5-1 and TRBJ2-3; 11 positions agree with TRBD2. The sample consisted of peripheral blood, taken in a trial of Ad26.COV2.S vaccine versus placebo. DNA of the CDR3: TGCGCCAGCAGCCTTAGACTAGCGGGGTTCGCCACAGATACGCAGTATTTT. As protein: CASSLRLAGFATDTQYF. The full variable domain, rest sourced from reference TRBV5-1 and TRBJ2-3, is KAGVTQTPRYLIKTRGQQVTLSCSPISGHRSVSWYQQTPGQGLQFLFEYFSETQRNKGNFPGRFSGRQFSNSRSEMNVSTLELGDSALYLCASSLRLAGFATDTQYFGPGTRLTVL.